This TCR beta chain is from a study of blood T cells in healthy people across ages. For the second PCR, which ran for about 6 to 12 cycles, a sample-barcoded 5' primer and a J-beta primer mix were used. Using its own MiXCR run on the 5' RACE reads, TCRdb lists one record per CDR3 protein. Here the sample spans about 970,000 distinct CDR3 sequences, about 53% being singletons. The sample holds a few counts of this clonotype. The CDR3 is 14 residues long. Trimming stripped 3 bases from V and 7 bases from J, with 15 bases between. Germline-derived CDR1 and CDR2 are LNHNV and YYDKDF (reference sequence). This TCR came from a woman in her fifties or sixties in good health. V usage is TRBV15 and J usage is TRBJ2-5; perhaps TRBD1 as D (7 bases). The specimen sequenced was blood. CDR3 bases: TGTGCCACCAGCAGCCCAGGGGGGCCGTTGACCCAGTACTTC. It yields the protein CATSSPGGPLTQYF.